The 5 T cell receptor beta chains reported below all come from one sample, sequenced in a study of spatial heterogeneity in lung cancer. Regarding time point: sample taken at primary tumor resection. A single record per CDR3 protein comes from TCRdb applying MiXCR to the 5' RACE reads. Of about 23,000 distinct CDR3 sequences detected, about 3.3% appear once; the ten largest clones hold more than 25%. Material: PBMCs, obtained at surgery. The receptors shown here come from a female donor with early-stage non-small cell lung cancer.

This clonotype came up many times. The V call is TRBV30, the J call TRBJ2-2; D is undetermined. Trimming took off 0 bases at V and 3 bases at J, with 8 bases between the two ends. This CDR3 is 14 amino acids long. Germline V gene lookup returns CDR1 GTSNPN and CDR2 SVGIG (reference sequence). CDR3 region: CAWSVNGYTGELFF. In nucleotides, the CDR3 is TGTGCCTGGAGTGTTAACGGGTACACCGGGGAGCTGTTTTTT.

This chain joins TRBV10-3 and TRBJ2-3; D not resolved. There are 17 residues in the CDR3. Germline V lookup: CDR1 ENHRY, CDR2 SYGVKD. Trimming took 4 bases from V and 2 from J, leaving 19 bases between them. CDR3 region: CAISGTNVGSHTDTQYF. The CDR3 region has the DNA TGTGCCATCAGTGGCACCAATGTCGGTTCGCACACAGATACGCAGTATTTT.

The chain is built from TRBV3-1 and TRBJ1-1, with 8 nucleotides matching TRBD1. Germline V gene data show CDR1 as LGHDT and CDR2 as YNNKEL (reference sequence). The CDR3 covers 16 residues. The J segment lost 4 bases and the V segment lost 3 bases, leaving 10 bases of the junction unmatched. The CDR3 DNA reads TGTGCCAGCAGCCAGTTCGACAGGGGTAAAAGCACTGAAGCTTTCTTT. This encodes CASSQFDRGKSTEAFF. Drawing the rest from reference TRBV3-1 and TRBJ1-1, the complete variable domain is DTAVSQTPKYLVTQMGNDKSIKCEQNLGHDTMYWYKQDSKKFLKIMFSYNNKELIINETVPNRFSPKSPDKAHLNLHINSLELGDSAVYFCASSQFDRGKSTEAFFGQGTRLTVV.

This clonotype has a count of ten or more. The chain couples TRBV5-4 to TRBJ2-1; D is perhaps TRBD2 (6 bases). V was shortened by 4 bases and J by 1 base, with 18 bases between the two germline ends. There are 17 residues in the CDR3. Germline V gene lookup returns CDR1 SGHNT and CDR2 YYREEE (reference sequence). CDR3 protein: CASSQSTGTVSYNEQFF. Here the CDR3 DNA reads TGTGCCAGCAGCCAATCCACGGGGACTGTGTCCTACAATGAGCAGTTCTTC.

V gene TRBV7-2 combines with J gene TRBJ1-5; D gene unclear. V gave up 5 bases and J gave up 3 bases, with 8 bases separating them. This CDR3 has 13 residues. Per germline, CDR1 SGHTA and CDR2 FQGNSA. Here the CDR3 reads CASSPGNNQPQHF. The CDR3 nucleotides are TGTGCCAGCAGCCCGGGGAACAATCAGCCCCAGCATTTT.